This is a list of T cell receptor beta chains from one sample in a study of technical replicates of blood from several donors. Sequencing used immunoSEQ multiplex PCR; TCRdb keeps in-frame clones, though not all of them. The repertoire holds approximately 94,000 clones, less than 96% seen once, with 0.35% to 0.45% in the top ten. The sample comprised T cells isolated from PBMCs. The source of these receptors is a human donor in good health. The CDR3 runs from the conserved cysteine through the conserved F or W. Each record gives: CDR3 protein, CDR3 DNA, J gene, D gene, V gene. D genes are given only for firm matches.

CDR3 protein: CASSLLGLASGSNEQFF
CDR3 DNA: TGTGCCAGCAGCTTACTTGGGTTGGCTAGCGGGAGCAATGAGCAGTTCTTC
J gene: TRBJ2-1
D gene: TRBD2
V gene: TRBV7-9

CDR3 protein: CASEDIYGYTF
CDR3 DNA: TGTGCCAGCGAGGACATCTATGGCTACACCTTC
J gene: TRBJ1-2
D gene: -
V gene: TRBV2

CDR3 protein: CASSLTQYEQYF
CDR3 DNA: TGTGCCAGCAGCCTGACTCAGTACGAGCAGTACTTC
J gene: TRBJ2-7
D gene: -
V gene: TRBV28

CDR3 protein: CASSPRQGAERAEAFF
CDR3 DNA: TGTGCCAGCAGCCCGAGACAGGGGGCCGAGCGAGCTGAAGCTTTCTTT
J gene: TRBJ1-1
D gene: TRBD1
V gene: TRBV7-9

CDR3 protein: CASSQHQETQYF
CDR3 DNA: TGTGCCAGTTCACAGCACCAAGAGACCCAGTACTTC
J gene: TRBJ2-5
D gene: -
V gene: TRBV6-6

CDR3 protein: CASSLGLKTGELFF
CDR3 DNA: TGTGCCAGCAGCTTAGGCCTAAAGACCGGGGAGCTGTTTTTT
J gene: TRBJ2-2
D gene: -
V gene: TRBV13

CDR3 protein: CASSIQGSTEAFF
CDR3 DNA: TGTGCCAGTAGTATTCAGGGGAGCACTGAAGCTTTCTTT
J gene: TRBJ1-1
D gene: -
V gene: TRBV19

CDR3 protein: CASSLKGDYVGYEQYF
CDR3 DNA: TGTGCCAGCAGCTTAAAGGGAGACTATGTAGGCTACGAGCAGTACTTC
J gene: TRBJ2-7
D gene: -
V gene: TRBV7-2

CDR3 protein: CASSWRDRDQPQHF
CDR3 DNA: TGTGCCAGCAGCTGGCGGGACAGGGATCAGCCCCAGCATTTT
J gene: TRBJ1-5
D gene: -
V gene: TRBV21-1

CDR3 protein: CASSTGVYTGELFF
CDR3 DNA: TGTGCCAGCAGCACAGGGGTCTACACCGGGGAGCTGTTTTTT
J gene: TRBJ2-2
D gene: TRBD1
V gene: TRBV2

CDR3 protein: CASSFRVGDTQYF
CDR3 DNA: TGTGCCAGCAGTTTCAGGGTTGGAGATACGCAGTATTTT
J gene: TRBJ2-3
D gene: -
V gene: TRBV27

CDR3 protein: CASSLVAGSTDTQYF
CDR3 DNA: TGCGCCAGCAGCCTAGTAGCGGGGTCCACAGATACGCAGTATTTT
J gene: TRBJ2-3
D gene: TRBD2
V gene: TRBV5-1

CDR3 protein: CASSDGGSLETQYF
CDR3 DNA: TGCGCCAGCAGTGACGGCGGGAGTCTTGAGACCCAGTACTTC
J gene: TRBJ2-5
D gene: TRBD2
V gene: TRBV10-1

CDR3 protein: CASSLADGNQPQHF
CDR3 DNA: TGTGCCAGCAGCTTAGCCGACGGGAATCAGCCCCAGCATTTT
J gene: TRBJ1-5
D gene: -
V gene: TRBV7-9

CDR3 protein: CASSSGTSDSLEQFF
CDR3 DNA: TGTGCCAGCAGTTCCGGGACTAGCGATTCGCTTGAGCAGTTCTTC
J gene: TRBJ2-1
D gene: TRBD2
V gene: TRBV2

CDR3 protein: CASRGLAGSYEQYF
CDR3 DNA: TGTGCCAGCCGGGGACTAGCGGGCTCCTACGAGCAGTACTTC
J gene: TRBJ2-7
D gene: TRBD2
V gene: TRBV19